The clone carrying this T cell receptor (beta chain) turned up a few times. Its specificity is unknown. One entry per CDR3 protein results from TCRdb running MiXCR on the 5' RACE reads. The sample yields around 200,000 distinct CDR3 sequences, over 9% seen once. These data come from a study of T-cell memory formation after mild COVID-19. This CDR3 contains 16 residues. Trimming cost V 5 bases and J 6 bases, with 21 bases left between them. CDR1 MNHNS and CDR2 SASEGT come from the germline V gene. Findings of the study overall: Pre-infection memory carried some responding clones, suggesting that cross-reactive memory joined. Clones contracting across day 15 to 85 had a balanced CD4/CD8 profile; later expanding clones leaned CD4+.

Input material: PBMCs or a T cell subset sorted from them (not recorded which). The sequence came from a young man who had mild COVID-19 (a few samples of this study predate the infection). Cell type and time point are not known. This chain uses TRBV6-1 with TRBJ2-3; D is ambiguous. CDR3 DNA sequence: TGTGCCAGCAGTCCCACCCAACGACTGTCTCAGGATACGCAGTATTTT. Its translation is CASSPTQRLSQDTQYF.